This T cell receptor beta chain was sequenced during a study of chemoradiotherapy in HPV16-positive cancers. As for the study in general: Functional T-cell assays on a couple of HPV16-positive patients' cells defined candidate HPV-specific clones and common TCR motifs.

Profiled with immunoSEQ multiplex PCR; TCRdb holds only in-frame clones, not every one. The sample lists tens of thousands of clones; roughly 90% were seen once. Repertoires were sampled repeatedly during chemoradiotherapy. A remark on this clone: Its specificity is unknown.

Germline assignment: CDR1 MNHEY and CDR2 SVGAGI. CDR3 size: 14 residues. Losses at the gene ends were 6 bases for V and 2 bases for J; bases not matched to a gene: 7. Study-level results: Candidate HPV-specific clones and E7-related TCR motifs grew in tumor during treatment.

The rearrangement joins TRBV6-5 to TRBJ2-7; 7 nucleotides align to TRBD2. The starting material was blood, obtained from a patient who underwent chemoradiotherapy. This sequence originates from a human donor with HPV-associated anogenital cancer. The CDR3 reads CASRYGRRTYEQYF. CDR3 in DNA: TGTGCCAGCAGGTACGGGAGGCGGACCTACGAGCAGTACTTC.